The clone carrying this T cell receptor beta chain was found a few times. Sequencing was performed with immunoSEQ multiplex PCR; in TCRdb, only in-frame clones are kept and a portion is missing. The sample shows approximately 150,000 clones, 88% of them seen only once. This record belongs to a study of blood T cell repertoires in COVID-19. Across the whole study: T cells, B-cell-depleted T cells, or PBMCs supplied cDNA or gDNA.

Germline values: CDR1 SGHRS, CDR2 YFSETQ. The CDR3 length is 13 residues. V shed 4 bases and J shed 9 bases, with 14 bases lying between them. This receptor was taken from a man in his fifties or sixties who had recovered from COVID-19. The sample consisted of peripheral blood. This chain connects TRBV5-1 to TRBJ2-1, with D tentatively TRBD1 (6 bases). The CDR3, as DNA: TGCGCCAGCAGCCCGGGGACAATACGTGAGCAGTTCTTC. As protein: CASSPGTIREQFF.